This T cell receptor (beta chain) emerged from a study of identical twins' blood T cells. Study-level findings and limits: Top TCRbeta clonotypes were shared more with twin than unrelated donors.

Donors were six healthy women in three monozygous twin pairs. TCRdb analysed the 5' RACE reads with MiXCR anew, one entry per CDR3 protein. The sample holds hundreds of thousands of distinct CDR3 sequences, approximately 30% seen once. As to this clonotype: What it binds is unknown.

The germline CDR1 and CDR2 sequences are SGHTA and FQGNSA. V lost 3 bases to trimming and J lost 4 bases, with 11 bases between them. This CDR3 is 14 amino acids long. This receptor was identified in a woman aged 18 to 49 in good health. Material: PBMCs. V usage is TRBV7-2 and J usage is TRBJ2-3; D unclear. In DNA, the CDR3 is TGTGCCAGCAGCTTTAGGTCAGCTGCAGATACGCAGTATTTT. Translation: CASSFRSAADTQYF.